This TCR beta chain was sequenced during a study of cytomegalovirus exposure and HLA in healthy donors. This clone was counted a few times. Antigen specificity is unknown. Researchers ran the PCR with 60 Vbeta and 13 Jbeta primers. This table comes from immunoSEQ multiplex PCR, and its TCRdb copy is limited to in-frame clones, with some not included. This sample has 150,000 to 200,000 clones; roughly 73% occur once, and the top ten carry approximately 1.5%. Whole-study findings and limits: According to an earlier analysis, most TCR beta V segments yielded productive rearrangements about 87% or about 30% of the time.

The J segment lost 6 bases and the V segment lost 7 bases, leaving 11 bases of the junction unmatched. Germline assignment: CDR1 SQVTM and CDR2 ANQGSEA. The CDR3 covers 13 residues. This TCR was sampled from a woman aged 25 to 39 in good health and CMV-seronegative. The chain employs TRBV29-1 and TRBJ1-1, with TRBD1 matching over 7 bases. Material for sequencing was PBMCs. In DNA, the CDR3 is TGCAGCGCACAACAGGGGATTGTCTCTGAAGCTTTCTTT. Its translation: CSAQQGIVSEAFF.